These 22 T cell receptor beta chains originate from one sample sequenced in a study of blood T cells in healthy people across ages. For the second PCR, which ran for roughly 6 to 12 cycles, a sample-barcoded 5' primer and a J-beta primer mix were used. TCRdb re-derived calls from the 5' RACE reads in MiXCR, one entry per CDR3 protein. In the table there are about 780,000 distinct CDR3 sequences, about 47% of which are singletons. Sequencing was carried out using blood. The receptor set was obtained from an elderly man in good health.

A few counts support this clonotype. The chain couples TRBV7-2 to TRBJ1-1; D unresolved. This CDR3 is 15 amino acids long. Germline CDR1 SGHTA, CDR2 FQGNSA. Trimming took off 6 bases at V and 5 bases at J, with 19 bases between the two ends. CDR3 DNA: TGTGCCAGCAGGCAAGGTGCGGGTTTTCGTACTGAAGCTTTCTTT. Translation: CASRQGAGFRTEAFF.

The gene calls are TRBV7-9 and TRBJ1-6; 8 bases agree with TRBD1. V trimming: 5 bases; J trimming: 10 bases; junction bases outside the gene matches: 7. This CDR3 region has 14 residues. Germline V gives CDR1 SEHNR, CDR2 FQNEAQ (reference sequence). CDR3 sequence: CASSGQGGMSPLHF. CDR3 DNA sequence: TGTGCCAGCAGCGGACAGGGTGGAATGTCACCCCTCCACTTT.

This clonotype came up a few times. This chain links TRBV20-1 with TRBJ2-3, with a weak D call TRBD1 (5 bases). From germline, CDR1 is DFQATT and CDR2 SNEGSKA (reference sequence). This CDR3 has 15 amino acids. V lost 1 base and J 0 bases, leaving 11 bases between the germline ends. Written as DNA, the CDR3 is TGCAGTGCTAGAGCCACAGGAAGTAGCACAGATACGCAGTATTTT. This sequence encodes CSARATGSSTDTQYF.

This clonotype has only a few counts. The chain uses TRBV20-1 and TRBJ1-2; D is ambiguous. In germline, CDR1 is DFQATT, CDR2 SNEGSKA (reference sequence). V was pared by 7 bases and J by 6 bases, with 15 bases between. CDR3 length equals 12 residues. The CDR3 spells CSVYAVADGYTF. The CDR3, as DNA: TGCAGTGTCTATGCGGTGGCAGATGGCTACACCTTC.

This clonotype was detected many times. The chain uses TRBV6-5 and TRBJ2-1; TRBD2 is a possible D gene (5 bases). V lost 5 bases to trimming and J lost 7 bases, with 21 bases between them. The CDR3 runs to 16 residues. Germline V gene sequence: CDR1 MNHEY, CDR2 SVGAGI. The CDR3 spells CASSLKRTGRRNEQFF. The CDR3 DNA is TGTGCCAGCAGTCTTAAAAGGACTGGACGGCGGAATGAGCAGTTCTTC.

This clonotype was found many times. The chain combines TRBV12-3 or TRBV12-4 with TRBJ1-2, with 8 bases that match TRBD1. The V and J ends lost 6 bases and 2 bases, in that order; junction bases with no gene match: 5. This CDR3 is 14 amino acids long. CDR3 coding DNA: TGTGCCAGCAGGCGACAGGGGTTGAACTATGGCTACACCTTC. Residues: CASRRQGLNYGYTF.

This clonotype has more than one count but fewer than ten. J is TRBJ2-3 and V is TRBV6-1; weak D call: TRBD1 (6 bases). Trimming stripped 4 bases from V and 2 bases from J, with 13 bases between. The CDR3 sequence is 15 residues long. Per the germline V gene, CDR1 is MNHNS and CDR2 is SASEGT. In DNA, the CDR3 is TGTGCCAGCAGTGTTCTGGGGGACACCACAGATACGCAGTATTTT. Translation: CASSVLGDTTDTQYF.

This rearrangement joins TRBV4-2 to TRBJ1-3; D is uncertain. The V end was cut by 1 base, the J end by 0 bases, with 10 bases between. This CDR3 spans 16 amino acids. Germline-derived CDR1 and CDR2 are LGHNA and YNFKEQ. This chain's CDR3 is CASSQVQENSGNTIYF. In DNA form, the CDR3 reads TGTGCCAGCAGCCAAGTGCAGGAAAACTCTGGAAACACCATATATTTT.

This rearrangement joins TRBV6-5 to TRBJ1-6, with D unclear. V dropped 8 bases and J dropped 3 bases, with 8 bases sitting between them. Per germline, CDR1 MNHEY and CDR2 SVGAGI. CDR3 length: 13 amino acids. The CDR3 sequence is CASGSYYNSPLHF. The CDR3 bases are TGTGCCAGCGGGAGTTACTATAATTCACCCCTCCACTTT.

The chain joins TRBV7-2 to TRBJ2-1, with 9 bases lining up with TRBD2. Gene TRBJ2-7 matches the end of the DNA better, so the J call may be wrong. The CDR3 runs to 16 residues. CDR1 SGHTA and CDR2 FQGNSA come from the germline V gene. Written as DNA, the CDR3 is TGTGCCAGCAGCCGGGCGGCGGGAGGGTCCTACAATGAGCAGTACTTC. The encoded protein is CASSRAAGGSYNEQYF.

Turning to this clonotype: This clone may be a read error of a much larger clone one base away. The chain links TRBV20-1 to TRBJ2-1; 9 nucleotides align to TRBD2. This CDR3 comprises 17 residues. The trim removed 0 bases at V and 0 bases at J, leaving 6 bases unmatched. Germline V lookup: CDR1 DFQATT, CDR2 SNEGSKA (reference sequence). CDR3 nucleotide sequence: TGCAGTGCTAGAGATGAGACTAGCGGTAACTCCTACAATGAGCAGTTCTTC. It codes for CSARDETSGNSYNEQFF.

As to this clonotype: A junction boundary mismatches the germline segment, possibly from a read error. The V call is TRBV7-8, the J call TRBJ2-1; weak D call: TRBD1 (6 bases). The CDR3 is 14 amino acids. Germline loops: CDR1 SGHVS, CDR2 FQNEAQ. The CDR3 region has the DNA TGTGCCAGCAGCTTAGTGGGGGCGGCGAATGAGCGGTTCTTC. Amino acids: CASSLVGAANERFF.

The rearrangement links TRBV2 to TRBJ2-1, with 7 bases that match TRBD2. Per the germline V gene, CDR1 is SNHLY and CDR2 is FYNNEI. V lost 6 bases to trimming and J lost 6 bases; unmatched junction nucleotides: 8. This CDR3 is 14 amino acids long. CDR3 protein: CASSASSGRNEQFF. CDR3 sequence (DNA): TGTGCCAGCAGCGCCAGTAGCGGGCGCAATGAGCAGTTCTTC.

The table lists this clonotype with many counts. The V call is TRBV3-1, the J call TRBJ2-1, with D hard to call. V lost 4 bases and J lost 8, with 12 bases in between. This CDR3 is 13 amino acids long. Germline loops: CDR1 LGHDT, CDR2 YNNKEL (reference sequence). For the CDR3, the DNA is TGTGCCAGCAGCCCCAAGACAACGGATGAGCAGTTCTTC. Translation: CASSPKTTDEQFF.

This chain uses TRBV10-3 with TRBJ1-2; tentatively, D is TRBD1 (5 bases). Germline CDR1 ENHRY, CDR2 SYGVKD. The CDR3 covers 17 residues. The V end was cut by 7 bases, the J end by 8 bases, with 29 bases between. CDR3 region: CAINGRDGELQPRGYTF. The CDR3, as DNA: TGTGCCATCAACGGCCGGGACGGCGAACTCCAACCCCGAGGCTACACCTTC.

This clonotype was seen a handful of times. The chain recombines TRBV11-3 with TRBJ2-3, with 12 positions matching TRBD2. The CDR3 has 16 amino acids. J gave up 4 bases and V 5 bases, and 7 bases lay outside the gene matches. Germline loops: CDR1 SGHNT, CDR2 YENEEA. This chain's CDR3 is CASSTQTSGRSDTQYF. The CDR3 nucleotides read TGTGCCAGCAGCACACAGACTAGCGGGAGATCAGATACGCAGTATTTT. Full variable domain (missing parts from reference TRBV11-3 and TRBJ2-3): EAGVVQSPRYKIIEKKQPVAFWCNPISGHNTLYWYLQNLGQGPELLIRYENEEAVDDSQLPKDRFSAERLKGVDSTLKIQPAELGDSAVYLCASSTQTSGRSDTQYFGPGTRLTVL.

This clonotype was seen repeatedly, ten times or more. The rearrangement joins TRBV28 to TRBJ2-1; possible D gene TRBD2, 5 bases. Germline-derived CDR1 and CDR2 are MDHEN and SYDVKM. CDR3 length equals 16 residues. Between the trimmed V and J ends, which lost 6 bases and 0 bases, there was a span of 15 bases. CDR3: CASSSRGVGSYNEQFF. CDR3 sequence (DNA): TGTGCCAGCAGCTCCCGGGGAGTAGGCTCCTACAATGAGCAGTTCTTC.

J is TRBJ2-3 and V is TRBV20-1; TRBD2 agrees at 9 bases. CDR1 and CDR2 from the germline V gene are DFQATT and SNEGSKA (reference sequence). V lost 7 bases, J lost 3 bases, and 14 bases stayed unmatched. This CDR3 spans 16 amino acids. CDR3 protein: CSDTGLAGGLTDTQYF. CDR3 sequence (DNA): TGCAGTGATACAGGACTCGCGGGAGGGCTGACAGATACGCAGTATTTT.

This clonotype was seen repeatedly, ten times or more. The chain employs TRBV20-1 and TRBJ2-1; 12 bases are a match to TRBD1. The V and J ends lost 2 bases and 8 bases, in that order; junction bases with no gene match: 4. The CDR3 runs to 14 residues. Germline V lookup: CDR1 DFQATT, CDR2 SNEGSKA (reference sequence). In nucleotides, the CDR3 is TGCAGTGCTAGATTGGGACAGGGGGCCCATGAGCAGTTCTTC. It codes for CSARLGQGAHEQFF.

This clonotype was detected a few times. The chain employs TRBV6-5 and TRBJ2-7; 7 nucleotides align to TRBD2. Looked up from germline, CDR1 is MNHEY and CDR2 is SVGAGI. The CDR3 totals 15 residues. Trimming removed 6 bases from V and 0 bases from J; junction bases left unmatched: 8. This CDR3 is CASSVSLADSYEQYF. CDR3 coding DNA: TGTGCCAGCAGCGTGTCCCTAGCGGACTCCTACGAGCAGTACTTC.

The rearrangement uses TRBV12-3 or TRBV12-4 and TRBJ1-1; D is unclear. Trimming shortened V by 6 bases and J by 8 bases, and 16 bases separated the two germline ends. The CDR3 has 13 amino acids. The CDR3 here is CASRPDPSQEAFF. The CDR3, as DNA: TGTGCCAGCAGACCAGACCCTTCCCAGGAAGCTTTCTTT.

The genes are TRBV28 and TRBJ2-1; 7 bases align to TRBD2. CDR1 and CDR2 from the germline V gene are MDHEN and SYDVKM. Trimming cost V 3 bases and J 5 bases; bases outside gene matches: 10. CDR3 size: 16 residues. CDR3: CASSFSLTSVHNEQFF. The CDR3 nucleotides are TGTGCCAGCAGTTTCAGTTTAACTAGCGTACACAATGAGCAGTTCTTC.